The following is a T cell receptor (beta chain) sequence with its context. In its sample, this clone was seen once. No cognate antigen has been identified for it. Base-call qualities are not available, and no considerably larger clone is one nucleotide away. The source of the sample is a study of cytomegalovirus exposure and HLA in healthy donors (dated by TCRdb to 2016 to 2017). About the full investigation: An earlier analysis of approximately 550 of the donors reported 250 to 300 Gb of sequence data and roughly 100 million unique TCR beta sequences from about 179 million T cells. An early release that covered fewer than 800 HLA-typed donors contained around 300 gigabases of sequencing data and tens of millions of unique TCR sequences. Of the 300 to 450 genotyped donors, about 80% fell in the genetic ancestry cluster associated with self-reported Caucasian donors. The study aimed to test whether cataloging public T cell receptors could reveal signatures of past pathogen exposure. The T cell repertoires of 700 or so subjects were profiled by immunosequencing and related to cytomegalovirus serostatus. Besides the first cohort of 666 subjects, a separate validation cohort made up of 120 or so different subjects was used. To predict cytomegalovirus infection status, the study combined high-throughput TCR immunosequencing, statistical association of individual TCRs with disease status, and machine learning. To study patterns of TCR occurrence, a later analysis re-analyzed previously published TCR beta repertoires from 600 to 750 donors and added high-resolution HLA genotyping. Rather than using new phenotypic data, the later analysis identified candidate immune exposures from TCR beta sequences and from how often those sequences occurred across donors. In an earlier analysis of a few hundred of the donors, high-throughput TCR beta sequencing was used to judge whether each TCR beta V gene segment behaved as functional or pseudogenic. Donor age, sex, ethnicity and CMV serostatus were collected together with the repertoire data. Genome-wide SNP genotypes for about three fifths of the roughly 670 donors were used in a later genetic analysis, which treated that subset as a discovery cohort. Every repertoire in the discovery cohort had been generated on one and the same sequencing platform. Both class I and class II loci were covered by HLA typing, at four-digit resolution. Typing coverage differed by locus: A, B, C, DRB1 and DQB1 were typed in roughly 620-630 donors, DQA1 in 500 to 550, DPA1 in 606, and DPB1 in about 450. Several DR-DQ haplotypes were treated as single units for association and clustering because of strong linkage in the cohort. Across 398 genotyped donors of the cohort, an average of about 220,000 unique TCR beta nucleotide sequences per donor were sequenced, and 15% to 20% of those sequences were non-productive.

The library was obtained by the immunoSEQ multiplex PCR assay. A mixture of 60 forward primers for TCR Vbeta segments and 13 reverse primers for TCR Jbeta segments was used in the multiplex PCR. The CDR3 region of rearranged TCR beta genes was amplified from genomic DNA with a multiplex PCR assay. On the Illumina HiSeq System, the amplified TCR beta libraries were sequenced as 87-base-pair reads. The study's processing was this. In a later analysis, tens of millions of unique TCR beta chains were counted across the 650 to 700 repertoires, and about 9.9 million of these chains were shared by at least two donors. A nearest-neighbor algorithm error-corrected the raw reads and collapsed the reads into unique sequences, merging closely related sequences to remove PCR and sequencing errors. To assign V, D and J gene segments, CDR3 sequences were aligned to IMGT reference sequences. For a sequence to be retained, at least a six-nucleotide match to both a V gene segment and a J gene segment was required. A rearrangement was called productive if the CDR3 had no stop codons and remained in frame with V and J, and every other rearrangement was called non-productive. Following IMGT convention, CDR3 was defined as the stretch from the second conserved V-encoded cysteine up to the conserved J-encoded phenylalanine. Sequences without an unambiguous match to a single V gene segment were excluded from the earlier analysis of 450 to 750 of the donors. An earlier analysis of fewer than 750 of the donors called V segments functional above 56.7% productive rearrangements and segregating when the between-donor standard deviation exceeded 5%. To diagnose cytomegalovirus status from the catalog of TCR beta chain sequences, a statistical classification framework was built. V and J gene assignment, in a later analysis, came from comparing TCR nucleotide sequences with IMGT/GENE-DB human TR gene sequences. Using the TCRdist pipeline, a later analysis assigned CDR3 sequences along with most-parsimonious VDJ recombination scenarios. In a later analysis, each TCR beta chain was defined by its CDR3 amino acid sequence together with its V-gene family, and reads without a unique V-gene family were excluded. As a way to deal with suspected cross-contamination and a sequencing artifact, a later analysis dropped more than 500 nucleotide sequences that were highly shared and had low generation probability. For each public chain, a later analysis derived a clonal expansion index from normalized ranks of inferred template counts within each repertoire. In a later analysis, generation probabilities were computed with a VDJ recombination model fitted to out-of-frame rearrangements, and the resulting probabilities were checked against IGoR. In a later analysis, hypergeometric tests were used to score TCR-TCR, TCR-HLA and TCR-CMV co-occurrence, with a repertoire-size bias correction applied to TCR pairs. A later analysis estimated false discovery rates by permuting HLA or CMV assignments 20 times. In a later analysis, co-occurring TCRs were grouped using DBSCAN, and TCRdist sequence similarity was added for clustering within HLA-allele-positive subsets. Repertoires with fewer than 30,000 or more than 120,000 public chains were left out of co-occurrence clustering, as were about 5 repertoires with anomalous nucleotide sharing. As stored in TCRdb, this immuneACCESS dataset retains in-frame rearrangements with V and J assigned. A fraction of the clones does not appear; measured against another copy, unresolved V genes explain less than half of the discrepancy, and the remainder lacks a known reason. V, J and clone size are taken as reported in that table, and D and trimming were inferred from the DNA itself. Across this sample there are about 130,000 clones, with about 70% seen only once. The top ten constitute under 2.5% of the sample.

The study at large found these results: In vitro tests confirmed that a few of the cytomegalovirus-associated TCR beta chains recognize cytomegalovirus antigens. Correlated functional status among segregating V segments might reflect linkage disequilibrium, but an unknown experimental factor could not be ruled out. The authors suggested that the approach could potentially be extended to other disease states and immunological phenotypes. About 17 rarely observed V segments, including chromosome 9 orphons, were excluded from the earlier analysis of a few hundred of the donors because counts were too low. A further reported finding was that TCR beta sequences accurately predicted the HLA-A and HLA-B alleles for most subjects in the first cohort. In an earlier analysis of more than 450 of the donors, most TCR beta V segments were observed in productive rearrangements about 90% or about 30% of the time, broadly matching IMGT annotations. When HLA alleles, especially DR and DQ, strongly co-occurred, TCR associations were difficult to assign to individual alleles. The sequencing pipeline was judged likely to have produced a cluster of highly shared sequence variants as a technical artifact. Because some donors lacked HLA typing at each locus, the association tests relied only on the typed subset. Several of the top co-occurrence clusters appeared to be linked to parvovirus B19, influenza, CMV and Epstein-Barr virus, according to a later analysis. This cohort had only TCR beta chains sequenced, and the lack of alpha or paired-chain data limited which features could be detected. A later analysis found that most CMV-associated TCR beta chains appeared HLA-restricted, with HLA associations seemingly driven largely by CMV exposure. Roughly uniform sequencing depth across donors was assumed in presence/absence analyses, although this assumption may not hold. Most TCR sequences were observed very rarely across donors, whereas some public TCRs were present in many individuals. The 87-base-pair reads could not distinguish some IMGT-functional V segments, including TRBV6-2 and TRBV6-3, so those segments were excluded. In both the original and validation cohorts, the classifier was reported to diagnose cytomegalovirus status with high specificity and sensitivity. According to a later analysis, TCR association rates differed among HLA loci, with DRB1 alleles showing the most associated TCRs and HLA-C alleles showing the fewest. A later genetic analysis associated a missense DCLRE1C variant with V-gene and J-gene trimming of TCR beta chains, and an independent cohort replicated the association. In a later analysis, HLA-associated TCR beta chains were found to be more clonally expanded and to have lower generation probabilities than equally common non-associated chains. In the study, about 150 TCR beta chains were listed as associated with cytomegalovirus. The only immune exposure information available for the cohort was CMV serostatus. In a later analysis, around 15,000 TCR beta sequences were associated with specific HLA alleles at a false discovery rate of 0.05. A later genetic analysis reported fewer N-insertions in productive TCRs among donors in an Asian-associated ancestry cluster than the approximately 700-donor mean.

In total, fewer than 750 healthy bone marrow donors made up the cohort. At the time of sampling, every cohort member was nominally healthy, though immune exposures that went unrecorded were likely present. The donor tested CMV seronegative, placing the donor among the 350 or so seronegative members of the cohort. A peripheral blood sample was collected from each donor, and TCR beta sequencing was performed on peripheral blood mononuclear cells. The Qiagen DNeasy Blood Extraction Kit was used to extract genomic DNA from the blood cell samples. Compared with germline, V lacks 6 bases and J lacks 8 bases; bases without a gene match: 12. The CDR3 spans 16 residues, from the cysteine through the phenylalanine. The retained sequence is limited to the CDR3, 48 bases, with the frame set at the first base. The germline V gene gives CDR1 as MDHEN and CDR2 as SYDVKM.

This sequence uses TRBV28 and TRBJ1-3, with 11 middle bases fitting TRBD1. This TCR derives from a woman aged 40 to 55 in good health and CMV-seronegative. Sequencing was done on a sample of PBMCs. The DNA reads as follows: TGTGCCAGCAGCCCGGACAGGGGGCGACCCGGGGACACCATATATTTT. Its product reads: CASSPDRGRPGDTIYF.